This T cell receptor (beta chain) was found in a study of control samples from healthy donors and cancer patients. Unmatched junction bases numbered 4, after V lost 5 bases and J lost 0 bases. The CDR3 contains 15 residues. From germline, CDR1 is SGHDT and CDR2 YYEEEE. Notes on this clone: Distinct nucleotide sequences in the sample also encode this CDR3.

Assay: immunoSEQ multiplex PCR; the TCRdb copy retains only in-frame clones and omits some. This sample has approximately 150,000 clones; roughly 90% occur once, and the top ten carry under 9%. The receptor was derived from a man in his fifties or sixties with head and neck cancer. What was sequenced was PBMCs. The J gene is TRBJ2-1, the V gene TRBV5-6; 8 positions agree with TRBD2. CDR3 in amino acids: CASSSSGSSYNEQFF. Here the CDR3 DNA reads TGTGCCAGCAGTTCGAGCGGGAGCTCCTACAATGAGCAGTTCTTC.